This is a list of T cell receptor beta chains from one sample in a study of T cell repertoires in cytomegalovirus infection. Antigens of these TCRs are unknown. TCRdb used MiXCR to reprocess the reads, holding one entry per CDR3 protein. The sample carries about a million distinct CDR3 sequences, about 33% recorded once. The source was cultured CD8+ T cells from PBMCs, collected from culture after CMV antigen stimulation. Receptors were obtained from a human donor in good health (CMV status not recorded). Some clones in this sample may be carry-over from other donors' samples. CDR3s include the opening cysteine and the closing phenylalanine or tryptophan. D genes are given only for firm matches. Size values are once, few and many counts, or a class for expanded clones, and some rows have none.

v_call: TRBV7-6
j_call: TRBJ2-3
clone_size: many
d_call: .
cdr3_aa: CASSLEPSGADTQYF
cdr3_nt: TGTGCCAGCAGCTTAGAACCCTCGGGGGCAGATACGCAGTATTTT

v_call: TRBV7-8
j_call: TRBJ1-1
clone_size: few
d_call: .
cdr3_aa: CASSLYTSNTEAFF
cdr3_nt: TGTGCCAGCAGCTTATATACTTCGAACACTGAAGCTTTCTTT

v_call: TRBV7-6
j_call: TRBJ1-1
clone_size: many
d_call: TRBD1
cdr3_aa: CASSPGRGPGTEAFF
cdr3_nt: TGTGCCAGCAGCCCCGGGAGGGGGCCGGGCACTGAAGCTTTCTTT

v_call: TRBV6-1
j_call: TRBJ2-5
clone_size: few
d_call: TRBD2
cdr3_aa: CASTFSGDQETQYF
cdr3_nt: TGTGCCAGCACCTTTAGCGGGGACCAAGAGACCCAGTACTTC

v_call: TRBV7-9
j_call: TRBJ1-4
clone_size: .
d_call: .
cdr3_aa: CANSRSWATNEKLFF
cdr3_nt: TGTGCCAACAGCCGAAGTTGGGCAACTAATGAAAAGCTGTTTTTT

v_call: TRBV7-8
j_call: TRBJ2-1
clone_size: many
d_call: .
cdr3_aa: CASSPVLHYDNEQFF
cdr3_nt: TGTGCCAGCAGCCCGGTCCTCCACTACGACAATGAGCAGTTCTTC

v_call: TRBV6-4
j_call: TRBJ1-2
clone_size: once
d_call: .
cdr3_aa: CASSDVWGTPGGYTF
cdr3_nt: TGTGCCAGCAGTGACGTGTGGGGGACGCCGGGGGGCTACACCTTC

v_call: TRBV14
j_call: TRBJ2-3
clone_size: few
d_call: .
cdr3_aa: CASSPVGSFASTDTQYF
cdr3_nt: TGTGCCAGCAGCCCTGTAGGGTCGTTCGCAAGCACAGATACGCAGTATTTT

v_call: TRBV25-1
j_call: TRBJ2-5
clone_size: .
d_call: TRBD2
cdr3_aa: CASSELGGEETQYF
cdr3_nt: TGTGCCAGCAGTGAATTGGGGGGGGAAGAGACCCAGTACTTC

v_call: TRBV13
j_call: TRBJ2-4
clone_size: .
d_call: .
cdr3_aa: CASSLARGDIQYF
cdr3_nt: TGTGCCAGCAGCTTAGCCAGGGGGGACATTCAGTACTTC

v_call: TRBV27
j_call: TRBJ1-1
clone_size: many
d_call: .
cdr3_aa: CASSLGEGPSNTEAFF
cdr3_nt: TGTGCCAGCAGTTTAGGTGAAGGACCCTCGAACACTGAAGCTTTCTTT

v_call: TRBV5-6
j_call: TRBJ2-6
clone_size: .
d_call: .
cdr3_aa: CASSRGTGGFGANVLTF
cdr3_nt: TGTGCCAGCAGCCGGGGCACTGGCGGATTTGGGGCCAACGTCCTGACTTTC

v_call: TRBV7-8
j_call: TRBJ1-2
clone_size: many
d_call: TRBD1
cdr3_aa: CASSFADRGDGYTF
cdr3_nt: TGTGCCAGCAGCTTTGCTGACAGGGGAGATGGCTACACCTTC

v_call: TRBV7-6
j_call: TRBJ2-1
clone_size: many
d_call: TRBD2
cdr3_aa: CASSSPGGAGGPLLSYNEQFF
cdr3_nt: TGTGCCAGCAGCTCCCCGGGGGGGGCGGGGGGCCCTCTACTTTCCTACAATGAGCAGTTCTTC

v_call: TRBV3-1
j_call: TRBJ2-2
clone_size: .
d_call: .
cdr3_aa: CASSQEKLGLPKGPGELFF
cdr3_nt: TGTGCCAGCAGCCAAGAGAAGCTTGGCCTCCCCAAGGGACCCGGGGAGCTGTTTTTT

v_call: TRBV7-8
j_call: TRBJ2-5
clone_size: .
d_call: TRBD2
cdr3_aa: CASSLRLAGQETRYF
cdr3_nt: TGTGCCAGCAGTTTAAGACTAGCGGGGCAAGAGACCCGGTACTTC

v_call: TRBV9
j_call: TRBJ1-1
clone_size: .
d_call: TRBD1
cdr3_aa: CASSVYTGGMNTEAFF
cdr3_nt: TGTGCCAGCAGCGTATACACAGGGGGTATGAACACTGAAGCTTTCTTT

v_call: TRBV5-6
j_call: TRBJ1-2
clone_size: few
d_call: .
cdr3_aa: CASSREARGYTF
cdr3_nt: TGTGCCAGCAGCCGGGAGGCGAGGGGCTACACCTTC

v_call: TRBV6-1
j_call: TRBJ2-2
clone_size: few
d_call: TRBD1
cdr3_aa: CASSDQGAGGELFF
cdr3_nt: TGTGCCAGCAGTGACCAGGGGGCGGGCGGGGAGCTGTTTTTT

v_call: TRBV27
j_call: TRBJ2-1
clone_size: .
d_call: .
cdr3_aa: CASTSYSSYNEQFF
cdr3_nt: TGTGCCAGCACCTCTTATAGCTCCTACAATGAGCAGTTCTTC

v_call: TRBV6-5
j_call: TRBJ1-2
clone_size: .
d_call: .
cdr3_aa: CASRQQDYGYTF
cdr3_nt: TGTGCCAGCAGGCAACAGGACTATGGCTACACCTTC

v_call: TRBV19
j_call: TRBJ1-1
clone_size: .
d_call: .
cdr3_aa: CASSIASWVNTEAFF
cdr3_nt: TGTGCCAGTAGTATAGCGTCTTGGGTGAACACTGAAGCTTTCTTT

v_call: TRBV7-9
j_call: TRBJ2-3
clone_size: .
d_call: .
cdr3_aa: CASEGNTQYF
cdr3_nt: TGTGCCAGTGAAGGAAATACGCAGTATTTT

v_call: TRBV13
j_call: TRBJ1-2
clone_size: .
d_call: TRBD1
cdr3_aa: CASSLGILGTDFYGYTF
cdr3_nt: TGTGCCAGCAGCTTAGGGATTCTAGGGACAGACTTCTATGGCTACACCTTC

v_call: TRBV15
j_call: TRBJ2-1
clone_size: .
d_call: .
cdr3_aa: CATSRDRAVYNEQFF
cdr3_nt: TGTGCCACCAGCAGAGACAGGGCGGTGTACAATGAGCAGTTCTTC

v_call: TRBV6-2/TRBV6-3
j_call: TRBJ1-1
clone_size: .
d_call: .
cdr3_aa: CASEIVFGTEAFF
cdr3_nt: TGTGCCAGCGAGATAGTTTTCGGCACTGAAGCTTTCTTT

v_call: TRBV6-5
j_call: TRBJ1-2
clone_size: .
d_call: TRBD1
cdr3_aa: CASSQALGTGAGYTF
cdr3_nt: TGTGCCAGCAGTCAAGCCCTAGGGACAGGAGCAGGCTACACCTTC

v_call: TRBV7-6
j_call: TRBJ1-6
clone_size: many
d_call: .
cdr3_aa: CASSPVGTINSPLHF
cdr3_nt: TGTGCCAGCAGCCCCGTTGGGACGATTAATTCACCCCTCCACTTT